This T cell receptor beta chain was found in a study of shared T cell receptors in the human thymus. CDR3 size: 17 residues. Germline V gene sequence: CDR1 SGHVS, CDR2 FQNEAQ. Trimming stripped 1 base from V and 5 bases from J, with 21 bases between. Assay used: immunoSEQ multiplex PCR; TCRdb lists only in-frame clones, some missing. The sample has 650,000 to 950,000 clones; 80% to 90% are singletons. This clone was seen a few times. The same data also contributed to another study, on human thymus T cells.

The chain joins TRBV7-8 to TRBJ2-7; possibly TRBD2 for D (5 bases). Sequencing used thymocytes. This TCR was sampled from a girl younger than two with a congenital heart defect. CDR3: CASSLELKTVTRDEQYF. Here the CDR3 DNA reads TGTGCCAGCAGCTTAGAGTTGAAGACGGTCACTAGGGACGAGCAGTACTTC.